The T cell receptor (beta chain) described here comes from a study of T cell responses to AZD1222 COVID-19 vaccine. Only in-frame clones appear in the TCRdb table, and some are missing; sequencing was by immunoSEQ multiplex PCR. Here the sample spans approximately 120,000 clones, around 85% being singletons. Germline CDR1 reads SGHAT; CDR2 reads FQDESV (reference sequence). The CDR3 runs 14 residues. Germline trimming cut 4 bases from V and 7 bases from J; bases unmatched to any gene: 4. The clonotype was recovered from an adult who received the AZD1222 COVID-19 vaccine. Source: peripheral blood, taken 28 days after the second AZD1222 dose. The chain is built from TRBV11-1 and TRBJ1-5; 10 bases match TRBD1. The CDR3, as DNA: TGTGCCAGCAGCTCAGGACAGGGGGAGCAGCCCCAGCATTTT. Amino acids: CASSSGQGEQPQHF.